The 29 T cell receptor beta chains reported below all come from one sample, sequenced in a study of spatial heterogeneity in lung cancer. Indicated time point: blood at routine non-recurrence follow-up after resection. TCRdb redid the calling of the 5' RACE reads with MiXCR, one entry per CDR3 protein. Of approximately 100,000 distinct CDR3 sequences listed, approximately 19% are singletons. This sample comprised PBMCs, obtained at follow-up. These receptors originate from a male donor with early-stage non-small cell lung cancer.

The DNA for the CDR3 is TGCAGTGCTAGAGATGGGAGGGGGTCCTACAATGAGCAGTTCTTC. Protein: CSARDGRGSYNEQFF. The chain couples TRBV20-1 to TRBJ2-1, with D tentatively TRBD2 (7 bases). V lost 0 bases to trimming and J lost 1 base, with 10 bases between them. Germline V gene lookup returns CDR1 DFQATT and CDR2 SNEGSKA (reference sequence). The CDR3 length is 15 residues.

This clonotype was observed a few times. This chain joins TRBV2 and TRBJ2-5, with 11 bases matching TRBD2. This CDR3 has 14 amino acids. CDR1 and CDR2 from the germline V gene are SNHLY and FYNNEI. V shed 5 bases and J 7 bases; nucleotides not matched to a gene: 6. CDR3 bases: TGTGCCAGCAGTTTCACTAGCGGGGGAGGGACCCAGTACTTC. Its protein product is CASSFTSGGGTQYF.

The chain combines TRBV19 with TRBJ2-2; D remains ambiguous. V gave up 7 bases and J gave up 0 bases, with 18 bases separating them. Germline V gene data show CDR1 as LNHDA and CDR2 as SQIVND (reference sequence). This CDR3 region has 17 residues. The CDR3 DNA reads TGTGCCAGTACAGCGAGATCGGACGGGTCGAACACCGGGGAGCTGTTTTTT. Residues: CASTARSDGSNTGELFF.

This clonotype was found a few times. The J gene is TRBJ2-5, the V gene TRBV24-1; 7 bases are a match to TRBD2. Germline V CDR1 and CDR2: KGHDR, SFDVKD. The ends lost 1 base at V and 0 bases at J; junction bases unmatched: 1. This CDR3 comprises 15 residues. Here the CDR3 reads CATSDFGGYQETQYF. CDR3 nucleotide sequence: TGTGCCACCAGTGATTTCGGGGGGTACCAAGAGACCCAGTACTTC.

This clonotype was found many times. The chain combines TRBV7-2 with TRBJ2-6; D assignment may be TRBD1 or TRBD2 (5 bases each). Germline values: CDR1 SGHTA, CDR2 FQGNSA. The CDR3 runs 16 residues. V shed 5 bases and J shed 2 bases, with 13 bases lying between them. The CDR3 loop is CASSQSGGAGANVLTF. In DNA form, the CDR3 reads TGTGCCAGCAGCCAAAGTGGGGGAGCTGGGGCCAACGTCCTGACTTTC.

The table lists this clonotype with a few counts. The genes are TRBV7-6 and TRBJ1-3; D possibly corresponds to TRBD1 (5 bases). Germline V lookup: CDR1 SGHVS, CDR2 FNYEAQ. V gave up 0 bases and J gave up 0 bases, with 9 bases separating them. CDR3 size: 16 residues. As DNA, the CDR3 is TGTGCCAGCAGCTTAGCTGGGGCGAACTCTGGAAACACCATATATTTT. Its translation is CASSLAGANSGNTIYF.

The chain employs TRBV3-1 and TRBJ2-5, with D hard to call. The V gene lost 3 bases and the J gene lost 4 bases, with 12 bases spanning the gap. The CDR3 runs to 14 residues. Germline CDR1 LGHDT, CDR2 YNNKEL (reference sequence). The CDR3 reads CASSHQAFLETQYF. The CDR3 DNA reads as TGTGCCAGCAGCCATCAGGCGTTCCTAGAGACCCAGTACTTC.

The CDR3 sequence: CASSRDSRNGYTF. DNA of the CDR3: TGTGCCAGCAGCCGGGACAGTCGGAATGGCTACACCTTC. The rearrangement uses TRBV12-3 or TRBV12-4 and TRBJ1-2; 7 nucleotides line up with TRBD1. Trimming took 6 bases from V and 6 from J; bases not matched to a gene: 7. This CDR3 is 13 amino acids long.

This clonotype was seen only a few times. This chain uses TRBV2 with TRBJ1-6; no firm D call. Trimming pared 8 bases from V and 0 bases from J, leaving 8 bases between. In germline, CDR1 is SNHLY, CDR2 FYNNEI. CDR3 length equals 14 residues. CDR3 region: CASDRRSYNSPLHF. The CDR3 DNA reads as TGTGCCAGCGACCGGCGCTCCTATAATTCACCCCTCCACTTT.

J is TRBJ1-2 and V is TRBV7-8; D is uncertain. The CDR3 length is 13 residues. Germline V lookup: CDR1 SGHVS, CDR2 FQNEAQ. The germline V and J ends were trimmed by 5 bases and 7 bases, with 14 bases remaining between them. The CDR3 region is CASSADPLFGYTF. The CDR3 coding sequence is TGTGCCAGCAGCGCGGACCCCCTATTTGGCTACACCTTC.

This clonotype was seen more than once but under ten times. J is TRBJ2-3 and V is TRBV10-3; D unclear. The germline V gene encodes CDR1 ENHRY and CDR2 SYGVKD. CDR3 length: 15 residues. V dropped 2 bases and J dropped 3 bases, with 12 bases sitting between them. The CDR3 loop reads CAISEGVAGTDTQYF. For the CDR3, the DNA is TGTGCCATCAGTGAGGGAGTAGCCGGGACAGATACGCAGTATTTT.

This clonotype was counted a few times. This chain links TRBV14 with TRBJ1-1; D is ambiguous. Germline V gives CDR1 SGHDN, CDR2 FVKESK. V shed 2 bases and J shed 1 base, with 5 bases lying between them. The CDR3 is 13 amino acids. The DNA for the CDR3 is TGTGCCAGCAGCCAACAAGGGAACACTGAAGCTTTCTTT. Protein sequence: CASSQQGNTEAFF. Full variable domain (outside the CDR3, taken from reference TRBV14 and TRBJ1-1): EAGVTQFPSHSVIEKGQTVTLRCDPISGHDNLYWYRRVMGKEIKFLLHFVKESKQDESGMPNNRFLAERTGGTYSTLKVQPAELEDSGVYFCASSQQGNTEAFFGQGTRLTVV.

This clonotype was recorded a few times. Its ends do not fully match the called genes, so a read error is possible. The rearrangement joins TRBV7-2 to TRBJ2-3; the match to TRBD2 covers 8 bases. Germline CDR1 and CDR2: SGHTA and FQGNSA. This CDR3 has 13 amino acids. CDR3 residues: CASSLGMAGGSNF. The CDR3 nucleotides read TGTGCCAGCAGCTTGGGGATGGCGGGGGGATCGAATTTT.

The chain uses TRBV6-2 or TRBV6-3 and TRBJ1-1, with D maybe TRBD1 (6 bases). Trimming shortened V by 7 bases and J by 6 bases, and 15 bases separated the two germline ends. CDR3 length equals 13 residues. The germline gives CDR1 MNHEY, CDR2 SVGEGT. The CDR3 reads CASTRNRAPEAFF. In DNA form, the CDR3 reads TGTGCCAGCACCAGAAACAGGGCCCCTGAAGCTTTCTTT.

V gene TRBV2 combines with J gene TRBJ1-3; D call uncertain. There are 13 residues in the CDR3. V was pared by 3 bases and J by 4 bases, with 7 bases between. Germline assignment: CDR1 SNHLY and CDR2 FYNNEI. This CDR3 is CASSELDGNTIYF. The DNA for the CDR3 is TGTGCCAGCAGTGAGTTAGACGGAAACACCATATATTTT.

This clonotype came up a few times. The CDR3 loop reads CASSLAGVSQYF. Written as DNA, the CDR3 is TGTGCCAGCAGTCTAGCGGGAGTATCTCAGTATTTT. The chain combines TRBV7-2 with TRBJ2-3; TRBD2 matches 10 bases. After removal of 6 bases from V and 12 bases from J, the junction contained 6 bases not matched to a gene. The V gene's germline CDR1 is SGHTA and CDR2 FQGNSA. This CDR3 region has 12 residues.

This clonotype was detected only a few times. The rearrangement uses TRBV14 and TRBJ2-7; D is undetermined. Germline V gene sequence: CDR1 SGHDN, CDR2 FVKESK. Trimming took off 1 base at V and 6 bases at J, with 4 bases between the two ends. The CDR3 is 11 residues long. As DNA, the CDR3 is TGTGCCAGCAGCCAAGCCCTCGAGCAGTACTTC. Translating gives CASSQALEQYF.

About this clonotype itself: A much larger clonotype is one base distant, so this may be a read error. The CDR3 carries no conserved terminal phenylalanine or tryptophan, so it likely arises from a read error. The J gene is TRBJ1-2, the V gene TRBV10-3, with D tentatively TRBD1 (6 bases). Germline CDR1 and CDR2: ENHRY and SYGVKD. V lost 4 bases and J lost 5, with 20 bases in between. The CDR3 loop spans 16 amino acids. Written as DNA, the CDR3 is TGTGCCATCAGTGGCTCACCTCGACAGGCAAATTATGGCTACACCCTC. It specifies CAISGSPRQANYGYTL.

In its sample, this clonotype was seen a few times. The J gene is TRBJ1-3, the V gene TRBV30, with no clear D. CDR3 length equals 14 residues. Germline V gene sequence: CDR1 GTSNPN, CDR2 SVGIG (reference sequence). V lost 6 bases and J lost 0, with 12 bases in between. For the CDR3, the DNA is TGTGCCTGTAAACCGGGATTCTCTGGAAACACCATATATTTT. Its protein is CACKPGFSGNTIYF.

The CDR3 spells CSARGQTPPAGEQYF. As DNA, the CDR3 is TGCAGTGCTAGAGGCCAGACTCCCCCCGCTGGCGAGCAGTACTTC. The chain employs TRBV20-1 and TRBJ2-7; D uncertain. Germline lookup yields CDR1 DFQATT and CDR2 SNEGSKA (reference sequence). CDR3 length: 15 residues. The V gene lost 1 base and the J gene lost 6 bases, with 19 bases spanning the gap.

In this sample, this clonotype turned up a few times. The CDR3 region is CASSSDRGDEQFF. The CDR3 DNA is TGTGCCAGCAGCTCCGACAGGGGAGACGAGCAGTTCTTC. This chain links TRBV6-6 with TRBJ2-1; 8 positions agree with TRBD1. CDR1 and CDR2 from the germline V gene are MNHNY and SVGAGI (reference sequence). This CDR3 contains 13 residues. V lost 6 bases, J lost 10 bases, and 8 bases stayed unmatched.

This clonotype showed up just a few times. This chain uses TRBV20-1 with TRBJ2-5; maybe TRBD1 (6 bases). CDR3 length equals 13 residues. The germline gives CDR1 DFQATT, CDR2 SNEGSKA (reference sequence). V lost 6 bases and J 1 base, leaving 12 bases between the germline ends. CDR3 protein: CSAFRGPQETQYF. The CDR3 bases are TGCAGTGCATTCAGGGGTCCCCAAGAGACCCAGTACTTC.

In its sample, this clonotype was seen a few times. This chain joins TRBV6-5 and TRBJ1-1; unclear D gene. This CDR3 contains 15 residues. The germline CDR1 and CDR2 sequences are MNHEY and SVGAGI. The V end was cut by 2 bases, the J end by 1 base, with 11 bases between. The CDR3 here is CASSYDDKSNTEAFF. CDR3 in DNA: TGTGCCAGCAGTTACGACGACAAGTCGAACACTGAAGCTTTCTTT.

As concerns this clonotype: One end of the junction does not line up with germline, which may come from a read error. The V and J genes are TRBV19 and TRBJ1-1, with D unclear. Per germline, CDR1 LNHDA and CDR2 SQIVND (reference sequence). The CDR3 runs 14 residues. CDR3 sequence (DNA): TGTGCCAGTGGTATCCCCCGGACGTTCACTGAAGCTTTCTTT. Residues: CASGIPRTFTEAFF.

The chain carries TRBV7-9 and TRBJ2-1; D unclear. V lost 7 bases and J 7 bases, leaving 17 bases between the germline ends. This CDR3 region has 14 residues. Germline CDR1 and CDR2: SEHNR and FQNEAQ (reference sequence). The DNA for the CDR3 is TGTGCCAGCAACCCGACGAACCCGGGTAATGAGCAGTTCTTC. This encodes CASNPTNPGNEQFF.

The chain couples TRBV20-1 to TRBJ1-2, with TRBD1 identical over 7 bases. This CDR3 region has 15 residues. V shed 0 bases, J shed 3 bases, and the junction held 7 bases outside the gene matches. The germline gives CDR1 DFQATT, CDR2 SNEGSKA (reference sequence). The CDR3 reads CSARDQRQGYYGYTF. In nucleotides, the CDR3 is TGCAGTGCTAGAGATCAGCGACAGGGTTACTATGGCTACACCTTC.

This clonotype was recorded at least ten times. The chain recombines TRBV9 with TRBJ2-3; possible D gene TRBD2, 5 bases. V was shortened by 0 bases and J by 3 bases, with 8 bases between the two germline ends. This CDR3 comprises 14 residues. Germline loops: CDR1 SGDLS, CDR2 YYNGEE. CDR3 loop: CASSVVARTDTQYF. The DNA for the CDR3 is TGTGCCAGCAGCGTAGTAGCGAGAACAGATACGCAGTATTTT.

A few counts support this clonotype. The chain employs TRBV6-5 and TRBJ2-7; a possible D gene is TRBD2 (5 bases). The CDR3 extends over 13 amino acids. V shed 4 bases and J shed 3 bases, with 10 bases lying between them. Looked up from germline, CDR1 is MNHEY and CDR2 is SVGAGI. The CDR3 DNA sequence: TGTGCCAGCAGTTCCGTGAGGGACTACGAGCAGTACTTC. It translates to CASSSVRDYEQYF.

For this clonotype: This clone may be a read error of a much larger clone one base away. The chain employs TRBV6-1 and TRBJ2-4, with 13 bases identical to TRBD2. The CDR3 has 15 amino acids. CDR1 and CDR2 from the germline V gene are MNHNS and SASEGT. The DNA of the CDR3 is TGTGCCAGCAAAGAGACTAGCGGGAGGAAAAACTTTCAGTACTTC. Translating gives CASKETSGRKNFQYF.